The 9 T cell receptor beta chains given below trace back to one sample, sequenced in a study of OX40 agonist ivuxolimab in advanced cancers. Sequenced by immunoSEQ multiplex PCR; TCRdb stores in-frame clones only, minus some. The sample yields approximately 12,000 clones, approximately 69% seen once. The starting material was CD4+ or CD8+ T cells sorted from blood, obtained in a trial of the OX40 agonist ivuxolimab. These receptors all stem from an adult with an advanced solid tumor such as melanoma, head and neck, liver or kidney cancer.

The chain combines TRBV29-1 with TRBJ1-1; D remains unclear. The CDR3 length is 12 residues. The germline CDR1 and CDR2 sequences are SQVTM and ANQGSEA. Deletions cut 6 bases from V and 2 bases from J, with 10 bases between. DNA of the CDR3: TGCAGCGTGCCGAACGCCAACACTGAAGCTTTCTTT. Residues: CSVPNANTEAFF. The full variable domain, rest sourced from reference TRBV29-1 and TRBJ1-1, is SAVISQKPSRDICQRGTSLTIQCQVDSQVTMMFWYRQQPGQSLTLIATANQGSEATYESGFVIDKFPISRPNLTFSTLTVSNMSPEDSSIYLCSVPNANTEAFFGQGTRLTVV.

V gene TRBV7-9 combines with J gene TRBJ2-7, with TRBD1 matching over 9 bases. In germline, CDR1 is SEHNR, CDR2 FQNEAQ (reference sequence). This CDR3 spans 16 amino acids. V gave up 5 bases and J gave up 2 bases; unmatched junction bases: 10. This CDR3 is CASSLPPGQGTYEQYF. The CDR3 DNA sequence: TGTGCCAGCAGCCTTCCGCCGGGACAGGGTACCTACGAGCAGTACTTC. The variable domain in full, completed from reference TRBV7-9 and TRBJ2-7, reads DTGVSQNPRHKITKRGQNVTFRCDPISEHNRLYWYRQTLGQGPEFLTYFQNEAQLEKSRLLSDRFSAERPKGSFSTLEIQRTEQGDSAMYLCASSLPPGQGTYEQYFGPGTRLTVT.

The chain couples TRBV6-1 to TRBJ2-7; D is unclear. The CDR3 runs to 15 residues. Germline V CDR1 and CDR2: MNHNS, SASEGT. V shed 0 bases and J shed 4 bases, with 13 bases lying between them. As DNA, the CDR3 is TGTGCCAGCAGTGAAGCTCTGAGTACTACGTACGAGCAGTACTTC. It yields the protein CASSEALSTTYEQYF.

V gene TRBV27 combines with J gene TRBJ1-2; no firm D call. In germline, CDR1 is MNHEY, CDR2 SMNVEV (reference sequence). CDR3 length equals 15 residues. Trimming stripped 2 bases from V and 8 bases from J, with 18 bases between. The CDR3: CASSLTGVNWRGYTF. Written as DNA, the CDR3 is TGTGCCAGCAGTTTAACTGGGGTTAACTGGCGGGGCTACACCTTC.

This clone is medium-sized (0.01 to 0.1%) within its sample. One end of the junction is discordant with germline, which a read error may explain. The chain carries TRBV6-1 and TRBJ1-5, with D possibly being TRBD1 (5 bases). Germline V CDR1 and CDR2: MNHNS, SASEGT. The CDR3 has 14 residues. CDR3 nucleotides: TGTGCCAGCAGCGAAGGGGATGGCAATCAGCCCCAGCATTTT. Its protein product is CASSEGDGNQPQHF.

V is TRBV5-6 and J is TRBJ2-7, with D unresolved. CDR3 size: 12 residues. Germline CDR1 reads SGHDT; CDR2 reads YYEEEE. V was trimmed by 0 bases and J by 3 bases, leaving 4 bases between them. CDR3 in DNA: TGTGCCAGCAGCTTGGAAAGCTACGAGCAGTACTTC. Amino acids: CASSLESYEQYF.

The chain employs TRBV9 and TRBJ2-3; 7 nucleotides align to TRBD2. This CDR3 spans 16 amino acids. Germline V CDR1 and CDR2: SGDLS, YYNGEE. Losses at the gene ends were 3 bases for V and 2 bases for J; bases not matched to a gene: 9. The CDR3 loop is CASSALTSPLTDTQYF. The CDR3 DNA reads as TGTGCCAGCAGCGCCTTGACTAGCCCGCTCACAGATACGCAGTATTTT. The whole variable domain, filled in from reference TRBV9 and TRBJ2-3, reads DSGVTQTPKHLITATGQRVTLRCSPRSGDLSVYWYQQSLDQGLQFLIQYYNGEERAKGNILERFSAQQFPDLHSELNLSSLELGDSALYFCASSALTSPLTDTQYFGPGTRLTVL.

The chain is built from TRBV27 and TRBJ2-1; D is undetermined. The V end was cut by 6 bases, the J end by 7 bases, with 10 bases between. The germline V gene has CDR1 MNHEY and CDR2 SMNVEV (reference sequence). The CDR3 length is 12 residues. The CDR3 DNA follows: TGTGCCAGCAGCGCCGGGTGGAATGAGCAGTTCTTC. Amino acid sequence: CASSAGWNEQFF.

In its sample, this clone ranks as medium-sized. The rearrangement uses TRBV13 and TRBJ2-7; 9 nucleotides line up with TRBD1. Germline-derived CDR1 and CDR2 are PRHDT and FYEKMQ (reference sequence). This CDR3 region has 15 residues. After removal of 4 bases from V and 5 bases from J, the junction contained 9 bases not matched to a gene. CDR3 DNA sequence: TGTGCCAGCAGCTCCCCGGGACAGGGTACCCACGAGCAGTACTTC. Translated: CASSSPGQGTHEQYF.